These 18 T cell receptor beta chains originate from one sample sequenced in a study of shared clonotypes between healthy human individuals. The assay was immunoSEQ multiplex PCR, and TCRdb's table has in-frame clones only and misses some. The profile shows approximately 940,000 clones, 76% of them singletons. The source material was memory CD4+ T cells sorted from blood. Sample subset: CD45RA-negative fraction. The source is a man between 18 and 29 years old in good health.

To note about this clone: This specimen includes other DNA sequences encoding the same CDR3. The CDR3 loop reads CASSAGRPPLHF. The CDR3 nucleotides are TGTGCCAGCAGCGCGGGACGGCCGCCCCTCCACTTT. The rearrangement links TRBV7-9 to TRBJ1-6; D may be TRBD1 (5 bases). The V end lost 5 bases, the J end lost 13 bases, and 12 bases lay between the germline ends. There are 12 residues in the CDR3. Germline values: CDR1 SEHNR, CDR2 FQNEAQ (reference sequence).

This chain uses TRBV21-1 with TRBJ2-5; TRBD2 was called by the table and not checked on the DNA. TRBV21-1 is listed as a pseudogene. The CDR3 length is 14 residues. The CDR3 loop reads CARSPRGQGETQYF. In nucleotides, the CDR3 is TGTGCCAGGTCCCCGCGGGGGCAGGGAGAGACCCAGTACTTC.

The rearrangement uses TRBV6-5 and TRBJ2-2, with D perhaps TRBD2 (5 bases). V was shortened by 10 bases and J by 4 bases, with 19 bases between the two germline ends. Germline V gives CDR1 MNHEY, CDR2 SVGAGI. This CDR3 is built from 15 residues. The CDR3 here is CATGVGRGSTGELFF. The CDR3 bases are TGTGCCACCGGGGTGGGGAGAGGGTCCACCGGGGAGCTGTTTTTT.

V usage is TRBV6-1 and J usage is TRBJ1-5; the match to TRBD1 covers 8 bases. There are 17 residues in the CDR3. V shed 2 bases and J 4 bases; nucleotides not matched to a gene: 10. In germline, CDR1 is MNHNS, CDR2 SASEGT. For the CDR3, the DNA is TGTGCCAGCAGTGAACGTGGGACAGGTCTGCTTAATCAGCCCCAGCATTTT. This translates into CASSERGTGLLNQPQHF.

The V and J genes are TRBV28 and TRBJ1-2, with a tentative D call TRBD1 (5 bases). The CDR3 sequence is 14 residues long. Germline V CDR1 and CDR2: MDHEN, SYDVKM. V dropped 6 bases and J dropped 3 bases, with 14 bases sitting between them. CDR3 residues: CASSSVQADYGYTF. The DNA of the CDR3 is TGTGCCAGCAGCTCAGTACAGGCGGACTATGGCTACACCTTC.

As for this clone: Other nucleotide sequences in the sample specify the same CDR3. The rearrangement joins TRBV28 to TRBJ1-2; D gene unclear. CDR1 MDHEN and CDR2 SYDVKM come from the germline V gene. Trimming shortened V by 2 bases and J by 2 bases, and 12 bases separated the two germline ends. This CDR3 contains 15 residues. CDR3 region: CASSLARTGNYGYTF. Written as DNA, the CDR3 is TGTGCCAGCAGTTTAGCCCGGACGGGAAACTATGGCTACACCTTC.

The rearrangement joins TRBV5-5 to TRBJ1-2; the match to TRBD1 covers 7 bases. The CDR3 contains 13 residues. V lost 4 bases to trimming and J lost 4 bases; unmatched junction nucleotides: 4. In germline, CDR1 is SGHKS, CDR2 YYEKEE (reference sequence). The CDR3 DNA sequence: TGTGCCAGCAGCCGACAGGGTATCTATGGCTACACCTTC. Its translation: CASSRQGIYGYTF.

This chain connects TRBV5-1 to TRBJ1-2; 7 nucleotides line up with TRBD1. The germline CDR1 and CDR2 sequences are SGHRS and YFSETQ. The CDR3 runs 16 residues. The junction had 12 bases not matched to a gene; V was cut back by 4 bases and J by 3 bases. As DNA, the CDR3 is TGCGCCAGCAGCATAGGGACAGTTCACCACGACTATGGCTACACCTTC. Translated, it gives CASSIGTVHHDYGYTF.

Only a few counts were recorded for this clone. The chain links TRBV28 to TRBJ2-5; TRBD1 aligns across 8 bases. Germline assignment: CDR1 MDHEN and CDR2 SYDVKM. Losses at the gene ends were 2 bases for V and 5 bases for J; bases not matched to a gene: 7. This CDR3 is built from 15 residues. The CDR3 is CASSLGTGGTETQYF. The CDR3 DNA is TGTGCCAGCAGTTTAGGCACAGGGGGGACGGAGACCCAGTACTTC.

This clone was found once. The V gene is TRBV7-2, the J gene TRBJ1-4; no clear D. The V gene lost 0 bases and the J gene lost 11 bases, with 10 bases spanning the gap. The germline V gene encodes CDR1 SGHTA and CDR2 FQGNSA. This CDR3 has 13 amino acids. The CDR3 nucleotides read TGTGCCAGCAGCTTAGCGTCTGTGGGGAAACTGTTTTTT. Amino acid sequence: CASSLASVGKLFF.

This clone was seen ten or more times. The chain joins TRBV29-1 to TRBJ1-1; TRBD1 agrees at 8 bases. The CDR3 runs 13 residues. Germline V gene data show CDR1 as SQVTM and CDR2 as ANQGSEA. V dropped 5 bases and J dropped 3; count of bases not matched to a gene: 5. In nucleotides, the CDR3 is TGCAGCGTTACTAAGACAGGGGACACTGAAGCTTTCTTT. This encodes CSVTKTGDTEAFF.

The rearrangement joins TRBV4-1 to TRBJ2-2; 13 nucleotides line up with TRBD2. The CDR3 loop spans 17 amino acids. The V segment lost 4 bases and the J segment 3 bases; nucleotides outside the gene matches: 5. In germline, CDR1 is MGHRA, CDR2 YSYEKL. CDR3 bases: TGCGCCAGCAGCCTACTAGCGGGAGGGCCCGACACCGGGGAGCTGTTTTTT. It yields the protein CASSLLAGGPDTGELFF.

The rearrangement uses TRBV18 and TRBJ1-2; 8 bases fit TRBD1. The CDR3 consists of 17 residues. The V segment lost 0 bases and the J segment 6 bases; nucleotides outside the gene matches: 12. Germline loops: CDR1 KGHSH, CDR2 LQKENI. The CDR3 is CASSPPNRDRGLNGYTF. The CDR3 coding sequence is TGTGCCAGCTCACCACCTAATAGAGACAGGGGACTGAATGGCTACACCTTC.

The chain links TRBV28 to TRBJ2-7; 7 bases agree with TRBD2. The length of the CDR3 is 15 residues. Trimming took 6 bases from V and 2 from J; bases not matched to a gene: 10. Germline loops: CDR1 MDHEN, CDR2 SYDVKM. CDR3 sequence (DNA): TGTGCCAGCAGCCCACTCGGCGGGGGAGCCTACGAGCAGTACTTC. This encodes CASSPLGGGAYEQYF.

The J gene is TRBJ2-1, the V gene TRBV16; 9 nucleotides agree with TRBD2. V was clipped by 3 bases and J by 8 bases; unmatched bases: 5. Looked up from germline, CDR1 is KGHSY and CDR2 is FQNENV. The CDR3 runs to 14 residues. The CDR3 reads CASSQASGKYEQFF. The DNA for the CDR3 is TGTGCCAGCAGCCAGGCTAGCGGGAAGTATGAGCAGTTCTTC.

This sequence joins TRBV2 and TRBJ2-1; 9 positions agree with TRBD1. CDR1 SNHLY and CDR2 FYNNEI come from the germline V gene. This CDR3 is built from 17 residues. V was pared by 7 bases and J by 8 bases, with 18 bases of the junction left unmatched. CDR3 nucleotide sequence: TGTGCCAGCAAACACAAGAACAGGGGGCGCGAGGGCCATGAGCAGTTCTTC. Translating gives CASKHKNRGREGHEQFF. The whole variable domain, remainder taken from reference TRBV2 and TRBJ2-1, is EPEVTQTPSHQVTQMGQEVILRCVPISNHLYFYWYRQILGQKVEFLVSFYNNEISEKSEIFDDQFSVERPDGSNFTLKIRSTKLEDSAMYFCASKHKNRGREGHEQFFGPGTRLTVL.

V gene TRBV19 combines with J gene TRBJ1-2; D call uncertain. The CDR3 totals 16 residues. Germline assignment: CDR1 LNHDA and CDR2 SQIVND (reference sequence). V was shortened by 8 bases and J by 0 bases, with 19 bases between the two germline ends. The CDR3 nucleotides are TGTGCCAGTTCCTATACAAACAATAACCCTAACTATGGCTACACCTTC. Amino acid sequence: CASSYTNNNPNYGYTF. Using reference TRBV19 and TRBJ1-2 for the parts outside the CDR3, the full variable domain is DGGITQSPKYLFRKEGQNVTLSCEQNLNHDAMYWYRQDPGQGLRLIYYSQIVNDFQKGDIAEGYSVSREKKESFPLTVTSAQKNPTAFYLCASSYTNNNPNYGYTFGSGTRLTVV.

This clone was picked up one time. The rearrangement uses TRBV11-2 and TRBJ2-7; a possible D gene is TRBD2 (7 bases). The length of the CDR3 is 14 residues. The germline V and J ends were trimmed by 2 bases and 2 bases, with 10 bases remaining between them. Germline V gene sequence: CDR1 SGHAT, CDR2 FQNNGV. The CDR3 DNA is TGTGCCAGCAGCTTAAGGGGGGGCACCTACGAGCAGTACTTC. Translating gives CASSLRGGTYEQYF.